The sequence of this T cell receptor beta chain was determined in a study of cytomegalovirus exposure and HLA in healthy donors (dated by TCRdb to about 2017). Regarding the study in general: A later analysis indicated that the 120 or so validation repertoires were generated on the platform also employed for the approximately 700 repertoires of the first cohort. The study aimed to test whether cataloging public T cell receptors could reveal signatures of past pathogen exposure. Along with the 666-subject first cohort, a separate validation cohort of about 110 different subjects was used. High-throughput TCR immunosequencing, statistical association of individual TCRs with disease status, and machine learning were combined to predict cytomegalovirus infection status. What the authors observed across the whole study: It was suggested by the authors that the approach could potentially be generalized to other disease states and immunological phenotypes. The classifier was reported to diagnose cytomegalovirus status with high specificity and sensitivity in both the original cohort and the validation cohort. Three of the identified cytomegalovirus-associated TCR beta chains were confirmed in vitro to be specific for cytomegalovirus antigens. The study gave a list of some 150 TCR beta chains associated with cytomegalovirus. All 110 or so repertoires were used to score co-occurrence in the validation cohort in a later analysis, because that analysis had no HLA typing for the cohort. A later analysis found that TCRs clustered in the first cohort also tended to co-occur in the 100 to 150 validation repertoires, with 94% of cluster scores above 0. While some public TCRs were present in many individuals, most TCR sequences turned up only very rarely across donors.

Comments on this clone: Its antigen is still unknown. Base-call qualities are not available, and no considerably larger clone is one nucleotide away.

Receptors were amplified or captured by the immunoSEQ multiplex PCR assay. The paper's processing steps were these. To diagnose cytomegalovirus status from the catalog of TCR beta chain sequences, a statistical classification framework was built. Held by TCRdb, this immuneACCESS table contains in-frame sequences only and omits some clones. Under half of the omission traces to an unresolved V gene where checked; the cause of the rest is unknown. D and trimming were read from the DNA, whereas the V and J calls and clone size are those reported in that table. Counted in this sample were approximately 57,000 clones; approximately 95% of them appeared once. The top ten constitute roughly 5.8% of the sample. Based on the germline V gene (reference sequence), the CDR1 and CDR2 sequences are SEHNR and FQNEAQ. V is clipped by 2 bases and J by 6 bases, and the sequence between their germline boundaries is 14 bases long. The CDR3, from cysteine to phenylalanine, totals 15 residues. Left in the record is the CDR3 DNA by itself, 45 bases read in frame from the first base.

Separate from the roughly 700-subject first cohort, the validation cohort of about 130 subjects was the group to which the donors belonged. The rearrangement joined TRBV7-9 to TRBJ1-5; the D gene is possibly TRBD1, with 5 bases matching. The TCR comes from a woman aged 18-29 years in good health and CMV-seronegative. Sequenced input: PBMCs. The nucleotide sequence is TGTGCCAGCAGCTTAAGTGGGAGGGGCTCTCAGCCCCAGCATTTT. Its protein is CASSLSGRGSQPQHF.